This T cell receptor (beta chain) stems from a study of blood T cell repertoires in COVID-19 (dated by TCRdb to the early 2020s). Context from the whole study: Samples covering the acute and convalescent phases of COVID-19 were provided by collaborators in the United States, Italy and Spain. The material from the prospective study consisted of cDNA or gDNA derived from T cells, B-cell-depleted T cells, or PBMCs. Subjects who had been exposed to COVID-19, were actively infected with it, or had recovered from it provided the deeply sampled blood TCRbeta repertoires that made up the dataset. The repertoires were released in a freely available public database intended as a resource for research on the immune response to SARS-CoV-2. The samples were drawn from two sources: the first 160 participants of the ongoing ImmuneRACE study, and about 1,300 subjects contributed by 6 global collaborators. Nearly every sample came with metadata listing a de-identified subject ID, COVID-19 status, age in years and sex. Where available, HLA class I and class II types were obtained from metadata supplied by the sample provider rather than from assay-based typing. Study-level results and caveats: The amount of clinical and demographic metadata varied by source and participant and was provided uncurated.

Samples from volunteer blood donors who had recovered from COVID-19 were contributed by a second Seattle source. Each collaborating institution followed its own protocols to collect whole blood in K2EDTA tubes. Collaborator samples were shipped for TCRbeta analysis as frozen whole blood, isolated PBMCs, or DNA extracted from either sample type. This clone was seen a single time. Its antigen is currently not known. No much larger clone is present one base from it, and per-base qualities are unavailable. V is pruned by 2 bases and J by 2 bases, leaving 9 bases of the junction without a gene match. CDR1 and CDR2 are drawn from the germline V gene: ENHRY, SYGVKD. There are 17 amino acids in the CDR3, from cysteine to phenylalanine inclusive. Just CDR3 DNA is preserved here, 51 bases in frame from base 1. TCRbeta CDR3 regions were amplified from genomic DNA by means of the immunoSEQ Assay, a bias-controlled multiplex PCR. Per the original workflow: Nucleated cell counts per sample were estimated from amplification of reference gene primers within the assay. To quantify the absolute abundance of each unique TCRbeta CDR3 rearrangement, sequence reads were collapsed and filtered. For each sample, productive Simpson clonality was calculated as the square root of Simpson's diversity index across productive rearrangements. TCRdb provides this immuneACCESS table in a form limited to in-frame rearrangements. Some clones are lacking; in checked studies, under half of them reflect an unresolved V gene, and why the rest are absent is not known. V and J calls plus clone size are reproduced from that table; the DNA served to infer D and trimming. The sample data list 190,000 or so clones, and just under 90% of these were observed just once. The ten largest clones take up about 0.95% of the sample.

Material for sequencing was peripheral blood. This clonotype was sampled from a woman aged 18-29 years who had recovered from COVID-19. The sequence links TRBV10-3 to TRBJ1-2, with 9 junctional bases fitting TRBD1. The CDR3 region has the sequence CAISEIPNRGRNYGYTF. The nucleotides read TGTGCCATCAGTGAGATACCAAACAGGGGGCGCAACTATGGCTACACCTTC.